Sequencing of this TCR beta chain was carried out in a study of shared clonotypes between healthy human individuals. Study-wide results and limits: Though the depth was large, rarefaction showed that sorted-subset sequencing was incomplete. Sequencing depth was expected to affect clonotype sharing among donors. Genetic and exposure-history diversity was limited by the small donor number.

Germline V gives CDR1 SEHNR, CDR2 FQNEAQ (reference sequence). V lost 3 bases, J lost 5 bases, and 8 bases lay in between. The CDR3 covers 12 residues. Note on this clone: Its antigen is not known.

Replicate PCRs for sorted subsets used 200 ng DNA; this equaled around 28,000 T cell genomes. The repertoire was sequenced with immunoSEQ multiplex PCR; TCRdb's copy has only in-frame clones and lacks some. Of 850,000 to 1,200,000 clones listed, around 75% are singletons. The chain uses TRBV7-9 and TRBJ2-7, with D hard to call. The clonotype was recovered from a man younger than 30 in good health. The sample consisted of memory CD4+ T cells sorted from blood. Subset indicated: CD45RA-negative fraction. The CDR3 is CASSFGLHEQYF. CDR3 sequence (DNA): TGTGCCAGCAGCTTCGGTCTCCACGAGCAGTACTTC.